The 9 T cell receptor beta chains in this list originate from one sample, sequenced in a study of CD8+ T cells in alopecia areata. Described treatment: oral pan-JAK inhibitor, 5-10 mg twice daily. Following RNA extraction, reverse transcription yielded cDNA that acted as the sequencing template. Produced via immunoSEQ multiplex PCR; TCRdb's table is partial and in-frame only. Among around 270,000 clones listed, 55% to 75% were seen once. Here the sequenced sample was CD4+ T cells sorted from blood, taken at week 24, from a patient treated with tofacitinib. The receptors originated from a human donor with alopecia areata.

The chain joins TRBV6-5 to TRBJ2-7; 10 positions agree with TRBD2. V trimming: 5 bases; J trimming: 4 bases; junction bases outside the gene matches: 8. CDR3 size: 15 residues. Per germline, CDR1 MNHEY and CDR2 SVGAGI. CDR3 residues: CASSGSGGAGYEQYF. As DNA, the CDR3 is TGTGCCAGCAGTGGCAGCGGGGGGGCCGGGTACGAGCAGTACTTC.

The chain is built from TRBV30 and TRBJ2-1; 8 bases match TRBD2. Germline V CDR1 and CDR2: GTSNPN, SVGIG (reference sequence). V lost 4 bases to trimming and J lost 6 bases; unmatched junction nucleotides: 5. The CDR3 spans 13 residues. The DNA of the CDR3 is TGTGCCTGGACTCCCGGGACTAGCAATGAGCAGTTCTTC. It codes for CAWTPGTSNEQFF.

This clone was found a few times. J is TRBJ2-3 and V is TRBV7-8; 10 bases are shared with TRBD2. J was trimmed by 0 bases and V by 2 bases; bases with no gene match: 8. The V gene's germline CDR1 is SGHVS and CDR2 FQNEAQ. This CDR3 region has 18 residues. The CDR3 here is CASSLRLAGATSTDTQYF. The CDR3 coding sequence is TGTGCCAGCAGCTTAAGGCTAGCGGGGGCAACTAGCACAGATACGCAGTATTTT.

The chain has TRBV2 and TRBJ2-5; 9 positions agree with TRBD1. CDR1 and CDR2 (germline): SNHLY, FYNNEI. The CDR3 is 14 residues long. V gave up 7 bases and J gave up 5 bases; unmatched junction bases: 8. The CDR3, as DNA: TGTGCCAGCACAAGACAGGGGGTTATGGAGACCCAGTACTTC. It encodes CASTRQGVMETQYF.

This clone appeared a single time. This chain links TRBV7-8 with TRBJ1-5; 8 nucleotides agree with TRBD1. The trim removed 1 base at V and 5 bases at J, leaving 7 bases unmatched. This CDR3 is built from 16 residues. The germline V gene encodes CDR1 SGHVS and CDR2 FQNEAQ. The CDR3 protein is CASSLDFAGGDQPQHF. The CDR3 coding sequence is TGTGCCAGCAGCTTAGACTTTGCAGGGGGCGATCAGCCCCAGCATTTT.

There are a few counts of this clone. This chain links TRBV4-1 with TRBJ1-6, with D possibly being TRBD1 (6 bases). This CDR3 comprises 16 residues. The V end lost 1 base, the J end lost 8 bases, and 15 bases lay between the germline ends. In germline, CDR1 is MGHRA, CDR2 YSYEKL. CDR3 protein: CASSQARRDTYSPLHF. The CDR3 DNA sequence: TGCGCCAGCAGCCAAGCTCGCCGGGACACCTATTCACCCCTCCACTTT.

The CDR3 here is CASTKADRGNQPQHF. In DNA, the CDR3 is TGTGCCAGTACCAAAGCGGACAGGGGAAACCAGCCCCAGCATTTT. The V gene is TRBV2, the J gene TRBJ1-5, with TRBD1 matching 9 bases. Germline V CDR1 and CDR2: SNHLY, FYNNEI. J was trimmed by 7 bases and V by 9 bases; bases with no gene match: 13. This CDR3 has 15 amino acids. The variable domain in full, completed from reference TRBV2 and TRBJ1-5, reads EPEVTQTPSHQVTQMGQEVILRCVPISNHLYFYWYRQILGQKVEFLVSFYNNEISEKSEIFDDQFSVERPDGSNFTLKIRSTKLEDSAMYFCASTKADRGNQPQHFGDGTRLSIL.

The table lists this clone with a few counts. The chain couples TRBV11-2 to TRBJ2-1; D is ambiguous. The germline V and J ends were trimmed by 5 bases and 1 base, with 12 bases remaining between them. Per germline, CDR1 SGHAT and CDR2 FQNNGV. The CDR3 is 15 amino acids. The CDR3 coding sequence is TGTGCCAGCAGCCCACAAAGATCGTCCTACAATGAGCAGTTCTTC. Translated, it gives CASSPQRSSYNEQFF.

This chain links TRBV30 with TRBJ2-3; 9 nucleotides align to TRBD2. Germline lookup yields CDR1 GTSNPN and CDR2 SVGIG (reference sequence). The ends lost 4 bases at V and 2 bases at J; junction bases unmatched: 4. This CDR3 has 14 amino acids. In DNA form, the CDR3 reads TGTGCCTGGAAGCTAGCGGGATCCACAGATACGCAGTATTTT. Its protein product is CAWKLAGSTDTQYF.